What follows describes a single TCR beta chain. Uncontrolled infection, other autoimmune disease, pregnancy or lactation led to exclusion. RNA transcripts served as the template for amplifying TCR beta CDR3 regions. An initial round of RT-PCR targeting the TCR CDR3 relied on the HTBI primer set. TCRdb re-derived calls from the multiplex PCR reads in MiXCR, one entry per CDR3 protein. The data hold around 210,000 distinct CDR3 sequences, with less than 20% observed a single time. These data belong to a study of T cells in Graves' hyperthyroidism and ophthalmopathy. Looked up from germline, CDR1 is SEHNR and CDR2 is FQNEAQ (reference sequence). V was cut by 1 base and J by 14 bases, with 15 bases left in between. The CDR3 consists of 14 residues.

Specimen: blood. This TCR came from a woman aged 45 to 65 with Graves' hyperthyroidism. The chain has TRBV7-9 and TRBJ1-6; possibly TRBD1 for D (6 bases). The CDR3 sequence: CASSLGGAGSSLHF. The CDR3 DNA reads as TGTGCCAGCAGCTTAGGGGGGGCCGGTAGTTCCCTCCACTTT.